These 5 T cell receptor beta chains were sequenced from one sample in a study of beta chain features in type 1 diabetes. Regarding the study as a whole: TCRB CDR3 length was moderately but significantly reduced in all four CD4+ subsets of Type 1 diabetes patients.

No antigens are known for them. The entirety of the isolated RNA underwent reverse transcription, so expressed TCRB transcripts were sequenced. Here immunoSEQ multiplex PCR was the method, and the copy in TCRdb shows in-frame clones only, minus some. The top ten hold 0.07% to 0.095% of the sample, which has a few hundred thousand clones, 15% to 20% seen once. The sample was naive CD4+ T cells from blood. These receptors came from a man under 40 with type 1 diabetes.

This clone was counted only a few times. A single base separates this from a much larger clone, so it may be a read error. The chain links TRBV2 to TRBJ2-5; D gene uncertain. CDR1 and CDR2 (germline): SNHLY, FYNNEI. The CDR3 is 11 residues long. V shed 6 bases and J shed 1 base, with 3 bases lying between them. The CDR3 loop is CASRFQETQYF. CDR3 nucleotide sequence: TGTGCCAGCAGGTTCCAAGAGACCCAGTACTTC.

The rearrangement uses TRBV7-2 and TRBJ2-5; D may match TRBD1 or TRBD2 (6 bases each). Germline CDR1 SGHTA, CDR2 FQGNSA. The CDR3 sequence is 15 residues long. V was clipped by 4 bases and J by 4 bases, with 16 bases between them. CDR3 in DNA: TGTGCCAGCAGCTCCGCGGAGGGGGGCGCAGAGACCCAGTACTTC. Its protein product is CASSSAEGGAETQYF.

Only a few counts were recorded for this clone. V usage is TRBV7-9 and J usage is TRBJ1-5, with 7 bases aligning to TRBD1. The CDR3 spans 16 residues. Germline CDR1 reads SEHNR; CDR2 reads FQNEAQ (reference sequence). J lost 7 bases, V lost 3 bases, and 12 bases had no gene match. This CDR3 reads CASSLGTGDPNQPQHF. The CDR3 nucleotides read TGTGCCAGCAGCTTGGGAACAGGGGATCCCAACCAGCCCCAGCATTTT.

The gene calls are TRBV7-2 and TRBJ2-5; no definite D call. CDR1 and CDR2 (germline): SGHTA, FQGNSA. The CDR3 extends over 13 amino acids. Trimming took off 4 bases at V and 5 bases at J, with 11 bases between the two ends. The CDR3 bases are TGTGCCAGCAGCTCAAGGCTTGAGGAGACCCAGTACTTC. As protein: CASSSRLEETQYF.

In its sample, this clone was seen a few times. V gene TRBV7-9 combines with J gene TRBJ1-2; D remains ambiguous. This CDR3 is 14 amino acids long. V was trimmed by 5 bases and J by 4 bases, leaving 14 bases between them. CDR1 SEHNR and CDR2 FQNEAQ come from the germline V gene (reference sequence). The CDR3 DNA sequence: TGTGCCAGCAGCCTAATGGACGAGGTCTATGGCTACACCTTC. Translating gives CASSLMDEVYGYTF.